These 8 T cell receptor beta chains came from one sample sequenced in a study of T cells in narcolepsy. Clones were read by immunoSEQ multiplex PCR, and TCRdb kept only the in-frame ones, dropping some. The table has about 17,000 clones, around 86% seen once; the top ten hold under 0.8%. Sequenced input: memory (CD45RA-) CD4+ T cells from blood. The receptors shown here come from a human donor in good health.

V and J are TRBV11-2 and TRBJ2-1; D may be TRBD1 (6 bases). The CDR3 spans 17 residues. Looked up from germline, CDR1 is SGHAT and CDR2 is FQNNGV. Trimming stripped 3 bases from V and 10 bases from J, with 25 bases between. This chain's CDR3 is CASSFGPGQGPQSEQFF. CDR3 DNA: TGTGCCAGCAGCTTTGGTCCCGGGCAGGGGCCTCAGTCAGAGCAGTTCTTC.

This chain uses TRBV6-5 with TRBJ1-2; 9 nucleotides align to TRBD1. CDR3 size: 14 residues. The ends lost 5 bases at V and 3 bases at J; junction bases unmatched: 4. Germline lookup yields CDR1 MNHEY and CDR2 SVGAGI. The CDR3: CASSGTGTDYGYTF. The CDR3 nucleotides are TGTGCCAGCAGTGGGACAGGGACTGACTATGGCTACACCTTC.

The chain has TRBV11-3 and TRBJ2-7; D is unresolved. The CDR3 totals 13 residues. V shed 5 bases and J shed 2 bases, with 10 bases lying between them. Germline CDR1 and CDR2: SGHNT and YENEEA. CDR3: CASSPRIAYEQYF. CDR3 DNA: TGTGCCAGCAGCCCTAGGATAGCCTACGAGCAGTACTTC.

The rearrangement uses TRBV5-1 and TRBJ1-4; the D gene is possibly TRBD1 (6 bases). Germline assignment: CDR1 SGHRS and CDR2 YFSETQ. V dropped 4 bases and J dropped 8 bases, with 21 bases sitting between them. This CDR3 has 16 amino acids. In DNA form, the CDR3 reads TGCGCCAGCAGCCGGGTCTCGGGGGGGCGATGGGAAAAACTGTTTTTT. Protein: CASSRVSGGRWEKLFF.

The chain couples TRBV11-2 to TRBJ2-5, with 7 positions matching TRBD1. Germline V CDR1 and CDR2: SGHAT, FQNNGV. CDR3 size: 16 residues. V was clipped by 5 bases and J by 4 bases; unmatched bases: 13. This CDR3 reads CASSRPRGRAAETQYF. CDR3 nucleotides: TGTGCCAGCAGCCGCCCTAGGGGGCGGGCGGCAGAGACCCAGTACTTC.

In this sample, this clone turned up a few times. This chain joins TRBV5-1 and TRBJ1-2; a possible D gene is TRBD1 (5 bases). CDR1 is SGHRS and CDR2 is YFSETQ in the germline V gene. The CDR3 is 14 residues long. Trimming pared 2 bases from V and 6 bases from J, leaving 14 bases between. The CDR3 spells CASSFDTGLDGYTF. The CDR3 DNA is TGCGCCAGCAGCTTTGATACAGGTCTTGATGGCTACACCTTC. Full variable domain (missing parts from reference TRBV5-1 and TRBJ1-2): KAGVTQTPRYLIKTRGQQVTLSCSPISGHRSVSWYQQTPGQGLQFLFEYFSETQRNKGNFPGRFSGRQFSNSRSEMNVSTLELGDSALYLCASSFDTGLDGYTFGSGTRLTVV.

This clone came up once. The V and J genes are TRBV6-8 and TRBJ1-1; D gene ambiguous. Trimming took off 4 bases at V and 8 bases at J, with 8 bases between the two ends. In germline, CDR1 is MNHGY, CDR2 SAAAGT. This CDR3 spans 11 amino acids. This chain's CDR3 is CASSFGREAFF. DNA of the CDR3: TGTGCCAGCAGTTTTGGGAGGGAAGCTTTCTTT.

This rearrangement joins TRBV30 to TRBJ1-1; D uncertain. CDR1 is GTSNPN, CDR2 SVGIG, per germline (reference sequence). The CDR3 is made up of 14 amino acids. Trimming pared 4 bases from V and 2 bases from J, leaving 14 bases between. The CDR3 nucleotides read TGTGCCTGGATCGGCCTATCGGGCAACACTGAAGCTTTCTTT. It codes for CAWIGLSGNTEAFF.